The TCR beta chain described here comes from a study of somatic mutations in cytotoxic T cells in rheumatoid arthritis. Study results and caveats: Measured CD8+ T-cell clonality, a value compared between rheumatoid arthritis patients and age-matched healthy controls, did not differ significantly.

Isolation of the CD4+ and CD8+ populations was accomplished via positive magnetic bead selection, with purity assessed by flow cytometry. Libraries were prepared by immunoSEQ multiplex PCR; TCRdb keeps only in-frame clonotypes and omits some of them. The sample includes roughly 15,000 clones, about four fifths of them seen just once. Notes on this clone: What it binds is not known.

The CDR3 contains 13 residues. Trimming took off 7 bases at V and 1 base at J, with 10 bases between the two ends. Germline assignment: CDR1 MDHEN and CDR2 SYDVKM. This TCR derives from an adult with rheumatoid arthritis. The chain uses TRBV28 and TRBJ1-1; D gene unclear. Material: CD8+ T cells sorted from blood. CDR3: CASTHGPNTEAFF. The CDR3, as DNA: TGTGCCAGCACCCACGGACCGAACACTGAAGCTTTCTTT.